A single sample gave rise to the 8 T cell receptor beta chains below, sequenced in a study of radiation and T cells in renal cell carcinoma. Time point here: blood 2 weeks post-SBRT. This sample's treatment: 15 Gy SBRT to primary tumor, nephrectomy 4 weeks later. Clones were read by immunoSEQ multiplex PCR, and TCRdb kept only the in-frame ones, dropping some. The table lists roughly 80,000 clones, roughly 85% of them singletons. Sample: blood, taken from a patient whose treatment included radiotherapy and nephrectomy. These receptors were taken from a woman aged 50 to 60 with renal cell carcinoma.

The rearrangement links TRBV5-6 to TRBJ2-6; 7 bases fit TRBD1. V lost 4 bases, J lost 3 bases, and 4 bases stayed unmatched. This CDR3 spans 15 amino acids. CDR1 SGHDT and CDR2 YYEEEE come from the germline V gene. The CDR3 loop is CASSTGVSGANVLTF. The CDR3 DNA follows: TGTGCCAGCAGCACAGGGGTGAGTGGGGCCAACGTCCTGACTTTC.

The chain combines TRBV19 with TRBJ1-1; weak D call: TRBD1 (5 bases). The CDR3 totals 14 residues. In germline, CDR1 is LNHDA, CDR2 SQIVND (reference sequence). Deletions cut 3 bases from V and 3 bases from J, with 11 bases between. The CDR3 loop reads CASSIKRGYTEAFF. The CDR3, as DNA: TGTGCCAGTAGTATTAAGCGGGGCTACACTGAAGCTTTCTTT. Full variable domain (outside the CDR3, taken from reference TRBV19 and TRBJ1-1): DGGITQSPKYLFRKEGQNVTLSCEQNLNHDAMYWYRQDPGQGLRLIYYSQIVNDFQKGDIAEGYSVSREKKESFPLTVTSAQKNPTAFYLCASSIKRGYTEAFFGQGTRLTVV.

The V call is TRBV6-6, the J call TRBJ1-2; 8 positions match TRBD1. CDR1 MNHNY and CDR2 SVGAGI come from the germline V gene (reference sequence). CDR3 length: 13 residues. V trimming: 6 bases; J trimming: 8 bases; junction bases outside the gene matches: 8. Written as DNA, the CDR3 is TGTGCCAGCAGGGATCGGACAGGGTTAGGCTACACCTTC. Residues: CASRDRTGLGYTF.

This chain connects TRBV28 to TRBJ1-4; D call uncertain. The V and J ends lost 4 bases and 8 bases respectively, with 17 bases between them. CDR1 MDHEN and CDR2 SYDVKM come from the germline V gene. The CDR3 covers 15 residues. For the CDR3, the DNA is TGTGCCAGCAGTTGGGGTGGAGGGTTGGGCGAAAAACTGTTTTTT. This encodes CASSWGGGLGEKLFF.

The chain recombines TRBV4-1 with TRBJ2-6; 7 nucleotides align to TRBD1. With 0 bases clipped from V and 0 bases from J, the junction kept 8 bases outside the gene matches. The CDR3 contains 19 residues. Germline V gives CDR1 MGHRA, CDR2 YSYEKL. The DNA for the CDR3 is TGCGCCAGCAGCCAAGATTCAGGGCAGGGGGACTCTGGGGCCAACGTCCTGACTTTC. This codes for CASSQDSGQGDSGANVLTF.

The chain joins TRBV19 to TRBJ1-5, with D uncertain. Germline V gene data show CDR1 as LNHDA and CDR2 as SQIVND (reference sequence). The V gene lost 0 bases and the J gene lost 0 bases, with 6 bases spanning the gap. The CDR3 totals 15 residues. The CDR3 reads CASSIDGYSNQPQHF. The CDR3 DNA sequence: TGTGCCAGTAGTATAGACGGATATAGCAATCAGCCCCAGCATTTT.

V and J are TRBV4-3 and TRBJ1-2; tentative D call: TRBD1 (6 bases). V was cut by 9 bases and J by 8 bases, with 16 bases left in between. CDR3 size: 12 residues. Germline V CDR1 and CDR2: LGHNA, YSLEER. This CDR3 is CASQGTYGGYTF. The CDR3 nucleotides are TGCGCCAGTCAGGGGACTTATGGGGGCTACACCTTC.

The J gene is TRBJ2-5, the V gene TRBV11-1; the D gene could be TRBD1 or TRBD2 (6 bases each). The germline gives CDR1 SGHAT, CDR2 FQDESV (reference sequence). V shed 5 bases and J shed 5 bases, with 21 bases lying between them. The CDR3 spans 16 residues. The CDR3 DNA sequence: TGTGCCAGCAGCCGAGACAGGAGGGCCTTAGGTGAGACCCAGTACTTC. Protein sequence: CASSRDRRALGETQYF.